This TCR beta chain was captured by sequencing in a study of shared clonotypes between healthy human individuals. Across the whole study: For every donor, three CD4 naive, three CD4 memory, two CD8 naive and one CD8 memory plates were used.

General study points: What naive subsets generally showed was a larger estimated richness than memory subsets showed.

With respect to this clone: Antigen: not known.

Each cell subset's genomic DNA was divided evenly among several immunoSEQ plates. Sequencing used immunoSEQ multiplex PCR; TCRdb keeps in-frame clones, though not all of them. The sample shows some 1.5 million clones, roughly 96% of them seen only once. This CDR3 region has 11 residues. Germline CDR1 reads LNHDA; CDR2 reads SQIVND (reference sequence). The germline V and J ends were trimmed by 4 bases and 7 bases, with 7 bases remaining between them. The sequencing input was naive CD4+ T cells sorted from blood. Noted subset: CD45RA+ positively selected. This chain uses TRBV19 with TRBJ1-2; D is undetermined. This clonotype was sampled from a man younger than 45 in good health. CDR3 loop: CASSTAGGYTF. CDR3 DNA: TGTGCCAGTAGTACAGCGGGTGGCTACACCTTC.